This T cell receptor (beta chain) was found in a study of blood T cell repertoires in COVID-19. For the study at large: The United States, Italy and Spain supplied acute and convalescent COVID-19 samples. PBMCs, B-cell-depleted T cells, or T cells provided the cDNA or gDNA that made up the material.

In the study's own analysis: It was from reference gene primer amplification that nucleated cell counts were estimated. TCRdb's copy holds only in-frame clones and misses some; the assay was immunoSEQ multiplex PCR. D and trimming were read from the DNA, whereas the V and J calls and clone size are those reported in that table. Of approximately 670,000 clones detected, approximately 90% appear once; the ten largest clones hold over 0.2%. CDR3 length equals 13 residues. The V end lost 4 bases, the J end lost 9 bases, and 10 bases lay between the germline ends. This rearrangement joins TRBV12-3 or TRBV12-4 to TRBJ1-6; perhaps TRBD1 as D (5 bases). Sequencing was carried out using peripheral blood. This TCR was recovered from a woman aged 18 to 35 with acute or convalescent COVID-19. The CDR3 nucleotides read TGTGCCAGCAGTTCAGGGTCTGCTTCACCCCTCCACTTT. Encoded protein: CASSSGSASPLHF.